The 10 T cell receptor beta chains presented below share a single source sample, sequenced in a study of T cells in Graves' hyperthyroidism and ophthalmopathy. The investigators amplified TCR beta CDR3 regions from RNA transcripts. The HTBI primer set drove a first-round RT-PCR of the TCR CDR3. TCRdb reprocessed the multiplex PCR reads with MiXCR, giving one entry per CDR3 protein. The repertoire consists of some 600,000 distinct CDR3 sequences, with about half occurring once and the leading ten covering about 8.2%. Sequenced sample: peripheral blood or thyroid tissue (not recorded which). All receptors derive from a woman between 18 and 29 years old with Graves' hyperthyroidism.

The V call is TRBV2, the J call TRBJ2-5; D might be TRBD1 (5 bases). Trimming left V 6 bases short and J 2 bases short, with 13 bases between. Germline CDR1 reads SNHLY; CDR2 reads FYNNEI. The CDR3 totals 14 residues. In DNA, the CDR3 is TGTGCCAGCAGCGCGAGCAGGGATCAAGAGACCCAGTACTTC. It encodes CASSASRDQETQYF.

The chain is built from TRBV15 and TRBJ1-2; D call uncertain. The CDR3 sequence is 11 residues long. The ends were cut back, 6 bases at V and 10 bases at J, with 12 bases in the middle. Germline V gene data show CDR1 as LNHNV and CDR2 as YYDKDF (reference sequence). CDR3 nucleotides: TGTGCCACCAGTGTACTAGCAGACTACACCTTC. Translated, it gives CATSVLADYTF.

The chain links TRBV7-2 to TRBJ1-1, with 8 bases fitting TRBD1. V was pared by 6 bases and J by 2 bases, with 5 bases of the junction left unmatched. The CDR3 runs 14 residues. CDR1 is SGHTA and CDR2 is FQGNSA in the germline V gene. The CDR3 nucleotides read TGTGCCAGCAGGCTGGACAGGGCAAACACTGAAGCTTTCTTT. Residues: CASRLDRANTEAFF.

Only a few counts were recorded for this clonotype. The V and J genes are TRBV7-6 and TRBJ1-2; maybe TRBD1 (5 bases). This CDR3 has 13 amino acids. Germline values: CDR1 SGHVS, CDR2 FNYEAQ. Trimming cost V 4 bases and J 6 bases, with 12 bases left between them. The CDR3 bases are TGTGCCAGCAGCTCGACACAGGACCATGGCTACACCTTC. Its protein is CASSSTQDHGYTF.

This clonotype was recorded only once. The rearrangement joins TRBV24-1 to TRBJ2-7, with 10 bases lining up with TRBD2. J gave up 7 bases and V 3 bases, and 8 bases lay outside the gene matches. The CDR3 is 15 residues long. The germline gives CDR1 KGHDR, CDR2 SFDVKD. CDR3 in DNA: TGTGCCACCAGTGATGGACCAGCGGGAGGGCGGGAGCAGTACTTC. It is translated as CATSDGPAGGREQYF.

In its sample, this clonotype was seen a few times. The chain uses TRBV9 and TRBJ1-1; TRBD1 agrees at 7 bases. After removal of 7 bases from V and 7 bases from J, the junction contained 13 bases not matched to a gene. This CDR3 is 14 amino acids long. Germline assignment: CDR1 SGDLS and CDR2 YYNGEE. CDR3 nucleotides: TGTGCCAGCTCACCACCGGGACAGCTTCTTGAAGCTTTCTTT. Protein: CASSPPGQLLEAFF.

The J gene is TRBJ2-2, the V gene TRBV7-9; 8 nucleotides agree with TRBD1. The CDR3 extends over 17 amino acids. CDR1 and CDR2 from the germline V gene are SEHNR and FQNEAQ (reference sequence). V shed 5 bases and J 1 base; nucleotides not matched to a gene: 9. CDR3 residues: CASSPLAGTGNTGELFF. CDR3 bases: TGTGCCAGCAGCCCCTTAGCCGGGACAGGGAACACCGGGGAGCTGTTTTTT.

The rearrangement links TRBV6-1 to TRBJ2-7, with TRBD1 identical over 8 bases. The length of the CDR3 is 15 residues. Germline loops: CDR1 MNHNS, CDR2 SASEGT. J gave up 6 bases and V 3 bases, and 10 bases lay outside the gene matches. CDR3 in amino acids: CASSDVTGEFGEQYF. The CDR3 nucleotides are TGTGCCAGCAGTGATGTGACAGGGGAGTTCGGCGAGCAGTACTTC.

The CDR3 DNA sequence: TGTGCCAGTAGTGCTGAACAGGGGCTGTACACCATATATTTT. It codes for CASSAEQGLYTIYF. The chain links TRBV19 to TRBJ1-3; 7 nucleotides line up with TRBD1. The germline CDR1 and CDR2 sequences are LNHDA and SQIVND (reference sequence). The CDR3 runs to 14 residues. J gave up 8 bases and V 5 bases, and 9 bases lay outside the gene matches.

This sequence joins TRBV25-1 and TRBJ1-3; TRBD1 matches at 7 bases. Germline loops: CDR1 MGHDK, CDR2 SYGVNS. Trimming at V came to 8 bases and at J to 3 bases, leaving 4 bases not matched to a gene. The length of the CDR3 is 13 residues. The CDR3 DNA is TGTGCCAGCGAGACAGGGTTTGGAAACACCATATATTTT. Protein: CASETGFGNTIYF.